This T cell receptor beta chain was identified during a study of response to subunit inactivated influenza vaccine. TCRdb ran MiXCR on the RT-PCR reads and lists one entry per CDR3 protein. Altogether approximately 530,000 distinct CDR3 sequences are present, 7.6% being singletons, with the ten largest covering roughly 13%. The CDR3 is 12 residues long. The V end lost 0 bases, the J end lost 3 bases, and 4 bases lay between the germline ends. Germline lookup yields CDR1 DFQATT and CDR2 SNEGSKA (reference sequence). Whole-study results and caveats: The authors offered the suggestion that each seasonal influenza vaccination recruits few new T cells.

This clonotype appeared a few times. Antigen: not known. The V call is TRBV20-1, the J call TRBJ2-3; D remains unclear. The sequence was collected from a man between 50 and 69 years old who received an inactivated influenza vaccine. The specimen comprised PBMCs from blood, sampled around 2 years after vaccination. In DNA form, the CDR3 reads TGCAGTGCTAGAGAGATGACAGATACGCAGTATTTT. Protein product: CSAREMTDTQYF.